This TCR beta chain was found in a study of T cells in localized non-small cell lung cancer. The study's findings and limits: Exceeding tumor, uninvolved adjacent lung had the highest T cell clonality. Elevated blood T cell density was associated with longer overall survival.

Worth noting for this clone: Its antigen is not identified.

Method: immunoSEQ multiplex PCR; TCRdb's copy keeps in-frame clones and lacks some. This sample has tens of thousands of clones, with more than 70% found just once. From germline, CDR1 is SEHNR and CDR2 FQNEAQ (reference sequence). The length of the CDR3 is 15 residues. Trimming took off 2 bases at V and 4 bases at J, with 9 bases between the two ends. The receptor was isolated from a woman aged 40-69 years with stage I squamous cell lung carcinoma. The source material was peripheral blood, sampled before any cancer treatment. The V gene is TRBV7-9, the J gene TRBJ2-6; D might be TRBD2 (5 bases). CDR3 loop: CASSLRSSGANVLTF. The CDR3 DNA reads TGTGCCAGCAGCTTAAGGTCTAGCGGGGCCAACGTCCTGACTTTC.